Listed below are T cell receptor beta chains from one sample, sequenced in a study of T cells in Graves' hyperthyroidism and ophthalmopathy. TCRdb independently ran MiXCR on the multiplex PCR reads; one entry per CDR3 protein. This sample has 200,000 to 250,000 distinct CDR3 sequences, with about 17% found just once. The sequenced sample consisted of blood. These receptors all stem from a woman aged 18-35 years with Graves' ophthalmopathy. Each CDR3 is given with its conserved first and last residue. Fields, in order: clone size, D gene, V gene, J gene, CDR3 protein, CDR3 DNA. A D gene is named only where the DNA matches it firmly. The size of a clone is reported for some rows only, either as once, few or many, or as a class for expanded clones.

size: many; D: -; V: TRBV18; J: TRBJ1-4; CDR3: CASSLTQVGEKLFF; DNA: TGTGCCAGCTCACTCACCCAAGTTGGAGAAAAACTGTTTTTT
size: many; D: TRBD2; V: TRBV7-9; J: TRBJ2-3; CDR3: CASSLVSLAGGPTDTQYF; DNA: TGTGCCAGCAGCTTAGTTTCCCTAGCGGGAGGGCCGACAGATACGCAGTATTTT
size: -; D: -; V: TRBV19; J: TRBJ2-2; CDR3: CASSMGGLIGELFF; DNA: TGTGCCAGTAGTATGGGGGGGCTCATCGGGGAGCTGTTTTTT
size: once; D: -; V: TRBV28; J: TRBJ2-1; CDR3: CASSSGSNNEQFF; DNA: TGTGCCAGCAGTAGCGGGTCCAACAATGAGCAGTTCTTC
size: many; D: TRBD2; V: TRBV5-1; J: TRBJ2-5; CDR3: CASRPGLAEETQYF; DNA: TGCGCCAGCAGGCCGGGACTAGCGGAAGAGACCCAGTACTTC
size: many; D: -; V: TRBV7-8; J: TRBJ1-1; CDR3: CASSPVSAEAFF; DNA: TGTGCCAGCAGCCCCGTCTCGGCAGAAGCTTTCTTT
size: many; D: -; V: TRBV9; J: TRBJ1-2; CDR3: CASSVFANYGYTF; DNA: TGTGCCAGCAGCGTCTTTGCAAACTATGGCTACACCTTC
size: few; D: -; V: TRBV4-2; J: TRBJ2-7; CDR3: CASSQVTEKSYEQYF; DNA: TGTGCCAGCAGCCAAGTAACAGAGAAATCCTACGAGCAGTACTTC
size: few; D: TRBD1; V: TRBV19; J: TRBJ1-5; CDR3: CASRITGGVSNQPQHF; DNA: TGTGCCAGTCGGATAACAGGGGGGGTAAGCAATCAGCCCCAGCATTTT
size: many; D: TRBD1; V: TRBV19; J: TRBJ2-1; CDR3: CASSRGQGTIPNEQFF; DNA: TGTGCCAGTAGTAGGGGACAGGGGACCATACCGAATGAGCAGTTCTTC
size: many; D: -; V: TRBV6-1; J: TRBJ2-1; CDR3: CASSGGSGQFF; DNA: TGTGCCAGCAGTGGAGGGTCCGGGCAGTTCTTC
size: many; D: -; V: TRBV18; J: TRBJ1-2; CDR3: CASAGQKTGDGYTF; DNA: TGTGCCAGCGCGGGGCAGAAGACCGGCGATGGCTACACCTTC
size: -; D: TRBD1; V: TRBV27; J: TRBJ1-4; CDR3: CASRTGGKREKLFF; DNA: TGTGCCAGCAGGACAGGGGGGAAGAGAGAAAAACTGTTTTTT
size: many; D: -; V: TRBV7-9; J: TRBJ1-1; CDR3: CASSLVSLRAMNTEAFF; DNA: TGTGCCAGCAGCTTAGTTTCTCTACGGGCAATGAACACTGAAGCTTTCTTT
size: many; D: -; V: TRBV6-1; J: TRBJ2-7; CDR3: CASDRFSIRYEQYF; DNA: TGTGCCAGTGACAGGTTCAGTATTAGGTACGAGCAGTACTTC
size: many; D: -; V: TRBV5-1; J: TRBJ1-5; CDR3: CASSLGRNQPQHF; DNA: TGTGCCAGCAGCTTGGGGAGAAATCAGCCCCAGCATTTT
size: many; D: -; V: TRBV30; J: TRBJ1-2; CDR3: CAWSTALNYGYTF; DNA: TGTGCCTGGAGTACAGCACTTAACTATGGCTACACCTTC